These T cell receptor beta chains were read from a single sample in a study of shared clonotypes between healthy human individuals. Using immunoSEQ multiplex PCR, the repertoire was profiled, and TCRdb retains in-frame clones only, with some absent. The sample records hundreds of thousands of clones, 74% being singletons. The sample consisted of memory CD4+ T cells sorted from blood. The source of these receptors is a woman aged 25 to 45 in good health. Both conserved end residues are part of each CDR3. A D gene is named only where the DNA matches it firmly. Size values are once, few and many counts, or a class for expanded clones, and some rows have none.

TRBJ2-1 | TRBV29-1 | TRBD1 | . | TGCAGCGTCGGAGAGGGGGCTAACTACAATGAGCAGTTCTTC | CSVGEGANYNEQFF
TRBJ1-2 | TRBV27 | TRBD1 | . | TGTGCCAGCAGAACAGGGGGCTATGGCTACACCTTC | CASRTGGYGYTF
TRBJ2-5 | TRBV30 | TRBD1 | few | TGTGCCTGGAGTGGAAGTTACCAGGGGGAGCAGTACTTC | CAWSGSYQGEQYF
TRBJ1-6 | TRBV27 | . | . | TGTGCCAGCAGTTTATACAGCCGCACAGGGCTCAATTCACCCCTCCACTTT | CASSLYSRTGLNSPLHF
TRBJ1-2 | TRBV28 | . | . | TGTGCCAGCAGCCGTTTAGGGAGGACGATCTACACCTTC | CASSRLGRTIYTF
TRBJ2-2 | TRBV11-2 | . | . | TGTGCCAGCAGCCTCCCGACTAGAGGGGAGCTGTTTTTT | CASSLPTRGELFF
TRBJ1-2 | TRBV30 | . | many | TGTGCCTGGACACAGCGGATTAACTATGGCTACACCTTC | CAWTQRINYGYTF
TRBJ2-4 | TRBV2 | . | once | TGTGCCAGCAGTGAAGCCGGGTTGGCAGGGCTCGACATTCAGTACTTC | CASSEAGLAGLDIQYF
TRBJ2-1 | TRBV6-1 | . | . | TGTGCCAGCAGTGAATTAGGAGTCTTCAATGAGCAGTTCTTC | CASSELGVFNEQFF
TRBJ1-3 | TRBV28 | . | . | TGTGCCAGCAGTCTGATTGGCGGAAACACCATATATTTT | CASSLIGGNTIYF
TRBJ2-1 | TRBV14 | TRBD1 | . | TGTGCCAGCAGTTTCCGGGACAGAAGATACAATGAGCAGTTCTTC | CASSFRDRRYNEQFF
TRBJ2-1 | TRBV11-2 | . | . | TGTGCCAGCAGCTTAGGTTGGGTTTACAATGAGCAGTTCTTC | CASSLGWVYNEQFF
TRBJ2-2 | TRBV29-1 | TRBD1 | . | TGCAGCGCTAATACCGGGACAGGGATCGGGACCGGGGAGCTGTTTTTT | CSANTGTGIGTGELFF
TRBJ1-1 | TRBV28 | . | . | TGTGCCAGCAGTTCAGGAGTGGGGGGACGGAGCTGGGGCACTGAAGCTTTCTTT | CASSSGVGGRSWGTEAFF
TRBJ2-7 | TRBV21-1 | . | . | TGTGCCAGCAGCAATGGGGCAGGGGGAAATTACGAGCAGTACTTC | CASSNGAGGNYEQYF
TRBJ1-2 | TRBV27 | . | . | TGTGCCAGCAGTTTATCGGATGCGGTAGGCTACACCTTC | CASSLSDAVGYTF
TRBJ2-1 | TRBV6-1 | TRBD2 | . | TGTGCCAGCAGTGAGTTAGCGGGAGGTAGCTCCTACAATGAGCAGTTCTTC | CASSELAGGSSYNEQFF
TRBJ1-5 | TRBV28 | . | . | TGTGCCAGCAGGGGCACAGGTAGTGGCAATCAGCCCCAGCATTTT | CASRGTGSGNQPQHF
TRBJ2-1 | TRBV29-1 | TRBD1 | . | TGCAGCGTTGGACTAACAGGGGGGAATGAGCAGTTCTTC | CSVGLTGGNEQFF
TRBJ2-1 | TRBV29-1 | TRBD2 | . | TGCAGCGTTGTGGTAGCGGGAGCCCGCGTCGGCTACAATGAGCAGTTCTTC | CSVVVAGARVGYNEQFF
TRBJ2-3 | TRBV11-2 | . | . | TGTGCCAGCAGCCAACCTTGGAGGCAGTATTTT | CASSQPWRQYF
TRBJ2-1 | TRBV7-2 | TRBD2 | . | TGTGCCAGCACCTCGTCAATGCTAGCGGGCAATGAGCAGTTCTTC | CASTSSMLAGNEQFF
TRBJ2-5 | TRBV25-1 | TRBD1 | once | TGTGCCAGCAGGCAGACAGGGGGGACAGAGACCCAGTACTTC | CASRQTGGTETQYF
TRBJ2-7 | TRBV20-1 | . | . | TGCAGTGGAGGGGAATTCTACGAGCAGTACTTC | CSGGEFYEQYF
TRBJ2-1 | TRBV14 | . | . | TGTGCCAGCAGCCGCGTATTTGCGGAGTACAATGAGCAGTTCTTC | CASSRVFAEYNEQFF
TRBJ2-1 | TRBV2 | TRBD1 | once | TGTGCCAGCAGTGAGGCCAGGGGGAATAATGAGCAGTTCTTC | CASSEARGNNEQFF
TRBJ2-1 | TRBV5-1 | . | . | TGCGCCAGCAGCTTGAGAGGTAGCACAACAAACTACAATGAGCAGTTCTTC | CASSLRGSTTNYNEQFF
TRBJ2-7 | TRBV18 | TRBD1 | . | TGTGCCAGCTCATCACAGGGGACCGAGCAGTACTTC | CASSSQGTEQYF
TRBJ2-1 | TRBV2 | . | . | TGTGCCAGCAGTCAACAGGGCTATGAGCAGTTCTTC | CASSQQGYEQFF
TRBJ1-1 | TRBV27 | . | few | TGTGCCAGCAGTTTATCGTTGTCTGCAATGAACACTGAAGCTTTCTTT | CASSLSLSAMNTEAFF
TRBJ2-5 | TRBV11-2 | . | . | TGTGCCAGCAGCTTAGACCGACATCACCAAGAGACCCAGTACTTC | CASSLDRHHQETQYF
TRBJ1-1 | TRBV19 | . | . | TGTGCCAGTAGTCGGACCGGCGGAACTGAAGCTTTCTTT | CASSRTGGTEAFF
TRBJ1-1 | TRBV10-3 | . | . | TGTGCCATCAGTGAGTCTCCAGGACAGAGGAACACTGAAGCTTTCTTT | CAISESPGQRNTEAFF
TRBJ2-7 | TRBV25-1 | TRBD2 | . | TGTGCCAGCAGTGGGCTAGCGGGAGGGAAAGCGTCCTACGAGCAGTACTTC | CASSGLAGGKASYEQYF
TRBJ2-5 | TRBV11-2 | TRBD2 | . | TGTGCCAGCAGCCCTAGCGGGAGGGCCGGACAAGAGACCCAGTACTTC | CASSPSGRAGQETQYF
TRBJ1-3 | TRBV28 | . | few | TGTGCCAGCTGGGAGGGTTCGTATCTTGGAAACACCATATATTTT | CASWEGSYLGNTIYF
TRBJ2-7 | TRBV11-2 | . | once | TGTGCCAGCAGCTTAGTGTTGGAGTACGAGCAGTACTTC | CASSLVLEYEQYF
TRBJ2-7 | TRBV7-3 | . | . | TGTGCCAGCAGCTTAAGGTCAGGGGAACTCTACGAGCAGTACTTC | CASSLRSGELYEQYF
TRBJ2-1 | TRBV21-1 | . | . | TGTGCCAGCACCACTAGCGGGAGCCACTTCAGCGGGGACAATGAGCAGTTCTTC | CASTTSGSHFSGDNEQFF
TRBJ1-1 | TRBV19 | TRBD1 | few | TGTGCCAGTAGTATTACAGGGGGTTTCACTGAAGCTTTCTTT | CASSITGGFTEAFF
TRBJ2-1 | TRBV6-4 | TRBD2 | . | TGTGCCAGCAGCCGGGAGGCGGGATACAATGAGCAGTTCTTC | CASSREAGYNEQFF
TRBJ2-1 | TRBV28 | TRBD2 | . | TGTGCCAGCAGTTCCCTCGGACTAGGTAACAATGAGCAGTTCTTC | CASSSLGLGNNEQFF
TRBJ2-3 | TRBV18 | TRBD2 | . | TGTGCCAGCTCACCAGGGGCCGGTCGAGCGGGAGATAACACAGATACGCAGTATTTT | CASSPGAGRAGDNTDTQYF
TRBJ2-1 | TRBV5-1 | . | many | TGCGCCAGCAGCTTGGGAATAGGGAACTACAATGAGCAGTTCTTC | CASSLGIGNYNEQFF
TRBJ2-2 | TRBV2 | . | . | TGTGCCAGCAGTGGACAGCCCCCCGGGGCCGGGGAGCTGTTTTTT | CASSGQPPGAGELFF
TRBJ2-2 | TRBV30 | . | . | TGTGCCTGGACCATGAGACAGTTCACCGGGGAGCTGTTTTTT | CAWTMRQFTGELFF
TRBJ2-3 | TRBV6-1 | TRBD2 | . | TGTGCCAGCAGCCACGGACTAGCCGTCGATACGCAGTATTTT | CASSHGLAVDTQYF
TRBJ1-5 | TRBV19 | . | . | TGTGCCAGTAGTATAAAAGTTAACCAGCCCCAGCATTTT | CASSIKVNQPQHF
TRBJ2-2 | TRBV7-3 | . | . | TGTGCCAGCAGCCTGAGTAACACCGGGGAGCTGTTTTTT | CASSLSNTGELFF
TRBJ2-1 | TRBV2 | . | many | TGTGCCAGCAGTGAGTCCGGGAGCTCCTACAATGAGCAGTTCTTC | CASSESGSSYNEQFF
TRBJ1-5 | TRBV19 | . | few | TGTGCCAGTAGTATAGCGTCCGGGGGTAGCAATCAGCCCCAGCATTTT | CASSIASGGSNQPQHF
TRBJ2-7 | TRBV27 | . | few | TGTGCCAGCAGTTTACATGGAAGGTGGGAGGCGGGCGAGCAGTACTTC | CASSLHGRWEAGEQYF
TRBJ1-2 | TRBV7-6 | . | . | TGTGCCAGCAGCTTAGCGGGCGGAGCCTATGGCTACACCTTC | CASSLAGGAYGYTF
TRBJ2-1 | TRBV7-9 | . | . | TGTGCCAGCAGCTTCATGGGAGGTGGTAATGAGCAGTTCTTC | CASSFMGGGNEQFF